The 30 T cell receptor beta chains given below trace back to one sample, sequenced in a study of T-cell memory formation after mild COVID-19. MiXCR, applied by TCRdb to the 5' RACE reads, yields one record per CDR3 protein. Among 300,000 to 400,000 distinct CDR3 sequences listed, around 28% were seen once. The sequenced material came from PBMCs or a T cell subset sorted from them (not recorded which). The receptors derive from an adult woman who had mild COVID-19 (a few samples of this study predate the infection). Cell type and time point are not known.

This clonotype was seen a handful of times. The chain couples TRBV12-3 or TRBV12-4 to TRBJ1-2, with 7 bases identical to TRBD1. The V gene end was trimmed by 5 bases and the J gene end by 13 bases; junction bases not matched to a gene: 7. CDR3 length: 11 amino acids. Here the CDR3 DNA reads TGTGCCAGCAGTCAAACAGGGGTCGTCACCTTC. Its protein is CASSQTGVVTF.

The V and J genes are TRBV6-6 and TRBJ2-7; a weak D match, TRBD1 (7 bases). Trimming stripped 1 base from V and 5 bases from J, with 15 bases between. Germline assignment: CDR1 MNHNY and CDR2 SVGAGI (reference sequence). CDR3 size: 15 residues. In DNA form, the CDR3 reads TGTGCCAGCAGTTACTGGAGGGACAGAGGTCACGAGCAGTACTTC. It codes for CASSYWRDRGHEQYF.

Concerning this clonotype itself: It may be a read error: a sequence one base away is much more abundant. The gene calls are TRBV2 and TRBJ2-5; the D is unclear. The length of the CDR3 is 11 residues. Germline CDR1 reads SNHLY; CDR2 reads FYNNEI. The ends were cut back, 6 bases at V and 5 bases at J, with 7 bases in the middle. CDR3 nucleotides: TGTGCCAGCAGCGGATTGGAGACCCAGTACTTC. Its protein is CASSGLETQYF.

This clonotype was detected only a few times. CDR3 region: CASSGTGAENTGELFF. The CDR3 DNA reads as TGTGCCAGCAGTGGTACAGGGGCGGAGAACACCGGGGAGCTGTTTTTT. The chain employs TRBV6-2 or TRBV6-3 and TRBJ2-2; 7 bases match TRBD1. After removal of 5 bases from V and 1 base from J, the junction contained 7 bases not matched to a gene. Germline CDR1 is MNHEY and CDR2 is SVGEGT. CDR3 length equals 16 residues.

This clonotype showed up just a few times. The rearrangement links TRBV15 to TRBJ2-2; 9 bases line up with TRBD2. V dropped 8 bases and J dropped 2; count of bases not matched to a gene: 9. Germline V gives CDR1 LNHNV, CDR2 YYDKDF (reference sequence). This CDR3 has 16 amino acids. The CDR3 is CATCKPSGANTGELFF. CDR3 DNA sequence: TGTGCCACCTGCAAGCCTAGCGGGGCAAACACCGGGGAGCTGTTTTTT.

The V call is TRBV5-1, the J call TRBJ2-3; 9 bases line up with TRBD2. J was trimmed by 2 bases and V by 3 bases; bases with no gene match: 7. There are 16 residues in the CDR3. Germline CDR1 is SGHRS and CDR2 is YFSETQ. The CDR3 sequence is CASSSGPSGVTDTQYF. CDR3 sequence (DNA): TGCGCCAGCAGCTCGGGCCCTAGCGGGGTCACAGATACGCAGTATTTT.

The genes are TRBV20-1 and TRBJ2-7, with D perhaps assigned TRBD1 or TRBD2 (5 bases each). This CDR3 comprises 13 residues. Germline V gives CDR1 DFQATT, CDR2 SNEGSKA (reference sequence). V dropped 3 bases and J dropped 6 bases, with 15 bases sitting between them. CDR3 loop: CSARAWQGREQYF. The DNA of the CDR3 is TGCAGTGCTAGGGCGTGGCAGGGACGCGAGCAGTACTTC.

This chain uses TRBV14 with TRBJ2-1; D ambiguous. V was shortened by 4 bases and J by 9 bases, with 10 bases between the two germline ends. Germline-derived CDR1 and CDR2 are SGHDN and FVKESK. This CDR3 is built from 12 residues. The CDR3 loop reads CASSPQSAEQFF. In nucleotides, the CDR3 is TGTGCCAGCAGCCCCCAATCGGCTGAGCAGTTCTTC.

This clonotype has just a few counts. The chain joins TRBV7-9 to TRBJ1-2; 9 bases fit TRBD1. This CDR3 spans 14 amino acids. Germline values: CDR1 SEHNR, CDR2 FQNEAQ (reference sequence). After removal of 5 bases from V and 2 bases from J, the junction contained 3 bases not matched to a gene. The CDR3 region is CASSGGQGNYGYTF. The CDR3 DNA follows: TGTGCCAGCAGCGGGGGACAGGGAAACTATGGCTACACCTTC. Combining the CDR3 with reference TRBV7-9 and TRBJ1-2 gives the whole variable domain DTGVSQNPRHKITKRGQNVTFRCDPISEHNRLYWYRQTLGQGPEFLTYFQNEAQLEKSRLLSDRFSAERPKGSFSTLEIQRTEQGDSAMYLCASSGGQGNYGYTFGSGTRLTVV.

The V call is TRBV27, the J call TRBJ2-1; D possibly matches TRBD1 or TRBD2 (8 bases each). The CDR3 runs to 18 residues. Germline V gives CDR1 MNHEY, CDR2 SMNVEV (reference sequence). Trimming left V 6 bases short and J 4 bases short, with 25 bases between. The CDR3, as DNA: TGTGCCAGCAGCCGCCGCACGGGGGGGACAGGAGTGTACAATGAGCAGTTCTTC. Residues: CASSRRTGGTGVYNEQFF.

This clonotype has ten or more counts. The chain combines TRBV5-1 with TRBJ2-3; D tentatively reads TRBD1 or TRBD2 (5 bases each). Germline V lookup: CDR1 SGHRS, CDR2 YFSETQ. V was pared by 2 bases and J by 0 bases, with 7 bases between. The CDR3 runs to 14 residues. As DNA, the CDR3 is TGCGCCAGCAGCTTTCGGGACAGCACAGATACGCAGTATTTT. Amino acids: CASSFRDSTDTQYF.

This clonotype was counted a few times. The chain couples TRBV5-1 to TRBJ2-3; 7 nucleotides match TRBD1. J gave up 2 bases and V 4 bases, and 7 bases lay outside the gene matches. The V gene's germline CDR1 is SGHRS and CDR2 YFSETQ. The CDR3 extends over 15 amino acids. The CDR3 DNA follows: TGCGCCAGCAGCGGACCACAGGGGTTCACAGATACGCAGTATTTT. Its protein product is CASSGPQGFTDTQYF. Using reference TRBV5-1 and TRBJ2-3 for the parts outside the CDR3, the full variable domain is KAGVTQTPRYLIKTRGQQVTLSCSPISGHRSVSWYQQTPGQGLQFLFEYFSETQRNKGNFPGRFSGRQFSNSRSEMNVSTLELGDSALYLCASSGPQGFTDTQYFGPGTRLTVL.

CDR3 coding DNA: TGTGCCAGCAGCCCCTGGCGTTCTGGAAGCACAGATACGCAGTATTTT. Translating it yields CASSPWRSGSTDTQYF. This chain uses TRBV11-2 with TRBJ2-3; no firm D call. This CDR3 has 16 amino acids. V was cut by 5 bases and J by 0 bases, with 15 bases left in between. The germline V gene has CDR1 SGHAT and CDR2 FQNNGV.

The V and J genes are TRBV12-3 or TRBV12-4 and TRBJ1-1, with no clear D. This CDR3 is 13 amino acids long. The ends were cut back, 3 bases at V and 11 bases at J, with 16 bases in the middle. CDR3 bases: TGTGCCAGCAGTTTGGGTACCGGATGGATGGCTTTCTTT. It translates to CASSLGTGWMAFF.

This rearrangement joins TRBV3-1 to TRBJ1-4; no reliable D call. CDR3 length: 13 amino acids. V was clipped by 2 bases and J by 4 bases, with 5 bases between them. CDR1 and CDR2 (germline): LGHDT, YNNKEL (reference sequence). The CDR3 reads CASSQSVNEKLFF. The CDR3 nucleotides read TGTGCCAGCAGCCAATCGGTTAATGAAAAACTGTTTTTT.

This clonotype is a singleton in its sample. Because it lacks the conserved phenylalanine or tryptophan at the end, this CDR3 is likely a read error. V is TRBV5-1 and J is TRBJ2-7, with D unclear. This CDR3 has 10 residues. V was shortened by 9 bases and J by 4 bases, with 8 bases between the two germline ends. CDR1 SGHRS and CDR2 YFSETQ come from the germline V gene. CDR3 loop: CAISPYEQYL. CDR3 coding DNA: TGCGCCATCTCCCCGTACGAGCAGTACCTC.

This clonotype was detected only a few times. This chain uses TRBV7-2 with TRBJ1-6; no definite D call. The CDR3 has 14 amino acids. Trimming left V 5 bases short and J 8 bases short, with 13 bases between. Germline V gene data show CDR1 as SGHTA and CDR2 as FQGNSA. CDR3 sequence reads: CASSAAVGDSPLHF. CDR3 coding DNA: TGTGCCAGCAGCGCGGCGGTCGGGGATTCACCCCTCCACTTT.

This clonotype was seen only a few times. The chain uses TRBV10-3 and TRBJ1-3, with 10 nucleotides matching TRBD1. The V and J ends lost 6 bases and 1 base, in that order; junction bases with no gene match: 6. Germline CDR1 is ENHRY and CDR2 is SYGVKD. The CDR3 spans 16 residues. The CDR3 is CAISGDRGRSGNTIYF. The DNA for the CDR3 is TGTGCCATCAGCGGAGACAGGGGGCGATCTGGAAACACCATATATTTT.

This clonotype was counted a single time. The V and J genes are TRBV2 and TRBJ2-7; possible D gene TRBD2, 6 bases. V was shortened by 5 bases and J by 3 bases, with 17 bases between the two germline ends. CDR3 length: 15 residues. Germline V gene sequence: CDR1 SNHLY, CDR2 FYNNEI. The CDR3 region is CASSPDWDLNYEQYF. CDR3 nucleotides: TGTGCCAGCAGTCCGGACTGGGACTTAAACTACGAGCAGTACTTC.

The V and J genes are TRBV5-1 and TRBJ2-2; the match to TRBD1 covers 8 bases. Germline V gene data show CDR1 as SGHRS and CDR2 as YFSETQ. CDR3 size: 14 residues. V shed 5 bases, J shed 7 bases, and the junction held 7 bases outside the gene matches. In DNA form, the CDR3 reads TGCGCCAGCAGTTTACGGACAGGGATCGGGGAGCTGTTTTTT. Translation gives CASSLRTGIGELFF.

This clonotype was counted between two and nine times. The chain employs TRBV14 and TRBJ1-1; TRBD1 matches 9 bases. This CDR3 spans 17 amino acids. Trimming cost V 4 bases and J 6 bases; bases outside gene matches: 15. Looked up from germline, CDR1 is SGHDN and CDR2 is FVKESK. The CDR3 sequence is CASSRGQGSGASSEAFF. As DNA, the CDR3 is TGTGCCAGCAGCCGAGGACAGGGGTCGGGGGCGAGCTCTGAAGCTTTCTTT.

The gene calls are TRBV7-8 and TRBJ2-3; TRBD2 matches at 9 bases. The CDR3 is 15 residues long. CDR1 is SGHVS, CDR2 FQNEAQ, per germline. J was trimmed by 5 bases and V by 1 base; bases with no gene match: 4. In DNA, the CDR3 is TGTGCCAGCAGCTTAGGGACTAGCGATGGAGATACGCAGTATTTT. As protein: CASSLGTSDGDTQYF. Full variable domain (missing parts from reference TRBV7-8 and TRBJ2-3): GAGVSQSPRYKVAKRGQDVALRCDPISGHVSLFWYQQALGQGPEFLTYFQNEAQLDKSGLPSDRFFAERPEGSVSTLKIQRTQQEDSAVYLCASSLGTSDGDTQYFGPGTRLTVL.

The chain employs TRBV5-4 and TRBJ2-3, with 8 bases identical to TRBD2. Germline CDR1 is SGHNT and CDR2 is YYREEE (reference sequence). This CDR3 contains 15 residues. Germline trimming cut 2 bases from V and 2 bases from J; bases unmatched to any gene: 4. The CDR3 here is CASSFRGGPTDTQYF. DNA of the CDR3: TGTGCCAGCAGCTTTCGGGGGGGACCCACAGATACGCAGTATTTT.

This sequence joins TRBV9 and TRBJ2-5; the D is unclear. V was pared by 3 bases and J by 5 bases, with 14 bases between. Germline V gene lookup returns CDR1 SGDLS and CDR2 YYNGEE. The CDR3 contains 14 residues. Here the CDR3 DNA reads TGTGCCAGCAGCGCCCCTGGGCGGCGGGAGACCCAGTACTTC. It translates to CASSAPGRRETQYF.

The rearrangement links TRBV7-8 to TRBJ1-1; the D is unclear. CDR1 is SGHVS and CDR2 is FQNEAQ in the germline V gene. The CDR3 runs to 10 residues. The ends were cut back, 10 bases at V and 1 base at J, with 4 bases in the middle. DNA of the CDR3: TGTGCCATTACGAACACTGAAGCTTTCTTT. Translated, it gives CAITNTEAFF.

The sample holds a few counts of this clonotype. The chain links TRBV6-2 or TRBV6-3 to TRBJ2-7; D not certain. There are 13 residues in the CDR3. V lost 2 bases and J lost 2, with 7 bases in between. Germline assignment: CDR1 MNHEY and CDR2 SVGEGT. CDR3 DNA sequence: TGTGCCAGCAGTTACACCGGAACCTACGAGCAGTACTTC. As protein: CASSYTGTYEQYF.

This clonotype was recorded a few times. The CDR3 spells CSARDPTGGKTEAFF. CDR3 DNA: TGCAGTGCTAGAGACCCGACAGGGGGTAAGACTGAAGCTTTCTTT. The gene calls are TRBV20-1 and TRBJ1-1; 9 bases map to TRBD1. Trimming took 0 bases from V and 5 from J; bases not matched to a gene: 7. Per the germline V gene, CDR1 is DFQATT and CDR2 is SNEGSKA (reference sequence). The CDR3 has 15 residues.

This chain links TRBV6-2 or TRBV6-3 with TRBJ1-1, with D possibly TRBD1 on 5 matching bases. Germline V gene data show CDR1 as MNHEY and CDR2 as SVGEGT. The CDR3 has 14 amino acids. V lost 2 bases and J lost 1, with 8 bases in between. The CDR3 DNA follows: TGTGCCAGCAGTTACCTGGGACGGAACACTGAAGCTTTCTTT. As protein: CASSYLGRNTEAFF.

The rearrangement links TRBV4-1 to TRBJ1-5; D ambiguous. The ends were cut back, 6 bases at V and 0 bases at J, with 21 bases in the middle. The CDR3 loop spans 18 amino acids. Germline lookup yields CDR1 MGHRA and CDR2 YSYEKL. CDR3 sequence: CASSLTNRPDYSNQPQHF. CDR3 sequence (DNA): TGCGCCAGCAGTCTCACAAACCGACCCGACTATAGCAATCAGCCCCAGCATTTT.

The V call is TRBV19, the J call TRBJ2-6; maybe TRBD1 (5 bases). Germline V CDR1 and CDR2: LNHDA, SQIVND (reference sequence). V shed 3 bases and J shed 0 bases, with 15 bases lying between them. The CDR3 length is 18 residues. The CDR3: CASSMKARADSGANVLTF. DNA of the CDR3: TGTGCCAGTAGTATGAAGGCCAGGGCAGACTCTGGGGCCAACGTCCTGACTTTC. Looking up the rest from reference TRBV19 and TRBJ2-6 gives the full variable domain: DGGITQSPKYLFRKEGQNVTLSCEQNLNHDAMYWYRQDPGQGLRLIYYSQIVNDFQKGDIAEGYSVSREKKESFPLTVTSAQKNPTAFYLCASSMKARADSGANVLTFGAGSRLTVL.